These 2 T cell receptor beta chains came from one sample sequenced in a study of blood T cells in healthy people across ages. Then a second PCR, running roughly 7 to 11 cycles, was carried out with a sample-barcoded 5' primer and a J-beta primer mix. MiXCR was run by TCRdb on the 5' RACE reads, yielding one entry per CDR3 protein. The table records 600,000 to 850,000 distinct CDR3 sequences, 35% to 45% of them present only once. Material: blood. These TCRs come from an older woman in good health.

Details on this clonotype: Being one base from a much bigger clone, this may be a read error. The gene calls are TRBV6-2 or TRBV6-3 and TRBJ2-7; maybe TRBD2 (6 bases). The germline gives CDR1 MNHEY, CDR2 SVGEGT. The CDR3 spans 17 residues. V shed 7 bases and J shed 7 bases, with 29 bases lying between them. The CDR3 region is CASTMPGLTPANNEQYF. In nucleotides, the CDR3 is TGTGCCAGCACCATGCCGGGACTCACTCCGGCGAACAATGAGCAGTACTTC.

The chain joins TRBV7-9 to TRBJ2-1, with 7 positions matching TRBD2. CDR1 and CDR2 (germline): SEHNR, FQNEAQ (reference sequence). V lost 5 bases to trimming and J lost 8 bases; unmatched junction nucleotides: 6. CDR3 length: 13 residues. CDR3 sequence (DNA): TGTGCCAGCAGCCTGGCGGGGGTCTATGAGCAGTTCTTC. This translates into CASSLAGVYEQFF.